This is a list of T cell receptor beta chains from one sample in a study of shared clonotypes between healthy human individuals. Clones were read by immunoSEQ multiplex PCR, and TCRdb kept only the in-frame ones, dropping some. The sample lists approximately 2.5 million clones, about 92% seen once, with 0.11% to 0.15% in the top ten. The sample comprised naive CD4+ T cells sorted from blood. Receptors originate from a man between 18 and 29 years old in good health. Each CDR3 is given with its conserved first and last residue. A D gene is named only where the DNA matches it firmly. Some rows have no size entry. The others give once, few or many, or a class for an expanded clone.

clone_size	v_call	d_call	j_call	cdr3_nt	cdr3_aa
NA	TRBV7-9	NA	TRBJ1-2	TGTGCCAGCAGCTTAGATCTTTATGGCTACACCTTC	CASSLDLYGYTF
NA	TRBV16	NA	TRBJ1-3	TGTGCCAGCAGCCAAAGGGTGGCTGTTAGCTCTGGAAACACCATATATTTT	CASSQRVAVSSGNTIYF
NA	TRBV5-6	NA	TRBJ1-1	TGTGCCAGCAGCCCCTCCGGGCCCGAGAGAACTGAAGCTTTCTTT	CASSPSGPERTEAFF
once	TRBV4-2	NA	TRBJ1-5	TGTGCCAGCAGCCCGAAGTTAGGGCAGTCTTATAGCAATCAGCCCCAGCATTTT	CASSPKLGQSYSNQPQHF
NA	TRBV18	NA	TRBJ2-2	TGTGCCAGCTCGGGCAGGGACACCGGGGAGCTGTTTTTT	CASSGRDTGELFF
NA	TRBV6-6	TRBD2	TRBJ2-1	TGTGCCAGCAGTCGCACTAGCGGGGGGGTGGGGGAGCAGTTCTTC	CASSRTSGGVGEQFF
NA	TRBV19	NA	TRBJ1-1	TGTGCCAGTAGTATAGGCCTAAGGATTATGAACACTGAAGCTTTCTTT	CASSIGLRIMNTEAFF
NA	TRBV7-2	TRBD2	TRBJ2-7	TGTGCCAGCAGTACTAGCGGGGTCTACGAGCAGTACTTC	CASSTSGVYEQYF
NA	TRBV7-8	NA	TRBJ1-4	TGTGCCAGCAGCTCCGGAACCTCGCGGGGGGAAAAACTGTTTTTT	CASSSGTSRGEKLFF
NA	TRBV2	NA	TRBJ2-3	TGTGCCAGCAGACGAGACACAGATACGCAGTATTTT	CASRRDTDTQYF
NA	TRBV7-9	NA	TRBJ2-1	TGTGCCAGCACCCGACGGTCTAGCGATAATGAGCAGTTCTTC	CASTRRSSDNEQFF
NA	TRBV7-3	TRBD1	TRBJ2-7	TGTGCCAGCAGCCCAACCTGGGGGACAGCGAACGAGCAGTACTTC	CASSPTWGTANEQYF
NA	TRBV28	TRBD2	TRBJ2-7	TGTGCCAGCAGCCCTGCCGGGACTAGTTCCTACGAGCAGTACTTC	CASSPAGTSSYEQYF
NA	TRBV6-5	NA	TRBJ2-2	TGTGCCAGCAGTTATGTAGGGAGAGAAACCGGGGAGCTGTTTTTT	CASSYVGRETGELFF
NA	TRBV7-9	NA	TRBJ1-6	TGTGCCAGCAGCCTTCCGAATTCACCCCTCCACTTT	CASSLPNSPLHF
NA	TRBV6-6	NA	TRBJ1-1	TGTGCCAGCGAAAAAAGGAAAGGATCGTACACTGAAGCTTTCTTT	CASEKRKGSYTEAFF
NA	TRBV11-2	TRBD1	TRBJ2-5	TGTGCCAGCAGCCCCGGGACAGGGACCTTCCAAGAGACCCAGTACTTC	CASSPGTGTFQETQYF
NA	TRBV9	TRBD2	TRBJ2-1	TGTGCCAGCAGCGTAGCTTTAGCGGGGCACAATGAGCAGTTCTTC	CASSVALAGHNEQFF
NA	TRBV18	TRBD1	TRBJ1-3	TGTGCCAGCTCCCACGGGACAGGGGGCTCTGGAAACACCATATATTTT	CASSHGTGGSGNTIYF
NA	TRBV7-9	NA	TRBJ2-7	TGTGCCAGCAGCTTACCGGGAGTCTCCGAGCAGTACTTC	CASSLPGVSEQYF
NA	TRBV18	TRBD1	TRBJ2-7	TGTGCCAGCTCGCCGACAGGGGGCTCCTACGAGCAGTACTTC	CASSPTGGSYEQYF
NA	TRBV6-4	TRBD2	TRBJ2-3	TGTGCCAGCAGTGACTCGCGGGGGGACAAAACCAATACGCAGTATTTT	CASSDSRGDKTNTQYF
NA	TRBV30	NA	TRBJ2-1	TGTGCCTGGCGCCGCGGGGTCCCCCGGAAAACGTACAATGAGCAGTTCTTC	CAWRRGVPRKTYNEQFF
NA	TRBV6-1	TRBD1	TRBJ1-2	TGTGCCAGCAGTGCCGGACAGGGGAGGGTTCCGGATGGCTACACCTTC	CASSAGQGRVPDGYTF
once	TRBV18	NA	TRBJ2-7	TGTGCCAGCTCACCACCAGAACCACATTACGAGCAGTACTTC	CASSPPEPHYEQYF
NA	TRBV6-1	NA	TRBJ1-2	TGTGCCAGCAGTGAAGCGGGGGTAGGAGGGGACTATGGCTACACCTTC	CASSEAGVGGDYGYTF
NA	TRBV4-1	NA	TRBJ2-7	TGCGCCAGCAGCCCCCAACCCCTTCGGGCCCCCTCCTACGAGCAGTACTTC	CASSPQPLRAPSYEQYF
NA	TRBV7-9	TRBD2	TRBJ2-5	TGTGCCAGCAGCTTAGCGCGACTAGCGGGAGAGGCCCAGTACTTC	CASSLARLAGEAQYF
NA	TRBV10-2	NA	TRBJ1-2	TGCGCCAGCAGTAATGTTAACGGGGGCTACACCTTC	CASSNVNGGYTF
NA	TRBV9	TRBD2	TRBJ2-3	TGTGCCAGCAGCGTAGCGGGGGGGCTCACAGATACGCAGTATTTT	CASSVAGGLTDTQYF
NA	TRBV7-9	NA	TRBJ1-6	TGTGCCAGCACCCGTCCGTCAACAGATCCCCGAGGCAATTCACCCCTCCACTTT	CASTRPSTDPRGNSPLHF
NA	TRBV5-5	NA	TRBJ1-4	TGTGCCAGCAGCTTGGAAACAGGGATCAATGAAAAACTGTTTTTT	CASSLETGINEKLFF
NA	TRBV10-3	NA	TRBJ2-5	TGTGCCATCAACGAAGACCGGGGCACGGAGACCCAGTACTTC	CAINEDRGTETQYF
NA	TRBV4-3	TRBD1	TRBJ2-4	TGCGCCAGCAGCCAAGATTCAAAGTCGGGACAGGGGCTTTCCAAAAACATTCAGTACTTC	CASSQDSKSGQGLSKNIQYF
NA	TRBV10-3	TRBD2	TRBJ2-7	TGTGCCATCAGTGAGGGACTAGCGGTTAGCTCCTACGAGCAGTACTTC	CAISEGLAVSSYEQYF
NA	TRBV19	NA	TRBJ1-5	TGTGCCAGTAGTATTGAAGCAGGGGCTCAGCCCCAGCATTTT	CASSIEAGAQPQHF
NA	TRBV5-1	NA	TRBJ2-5	TGCGCCAGCAGCTTATCTGGGGGGAAACAGGGGACCCAGTACTTC	CASSLSGGKQGTQYF
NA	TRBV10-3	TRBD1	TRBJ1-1	TGTGCCATCAGTGGGGACCAGAGGGACAGGTACACTGAAGCTTTCTTT	CAISGDQRDRYTEAFF
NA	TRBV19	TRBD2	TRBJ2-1	TGTGCCAGCCACGTGACTAGCGGGACCTACAATGAGCAGTTCTTC	CASHVTSGTYNEQFF
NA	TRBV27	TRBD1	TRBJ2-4	TGTGCCAGCAGTTCATATCAGGGGGCAAGGGACATTCAGTACTTC	CASSSYQGARDIQYF
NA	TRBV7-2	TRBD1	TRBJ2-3	TGTGCCAGCACAGGACAGGGGGCAGGGACAGATACGCAGTATTTT	CASTGQGAGTDTQYF
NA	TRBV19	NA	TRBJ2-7	TGTGCCAGTAGTATAGATCTATTCTACGAGCAGTACTTC	CASSIDLFYEQYF
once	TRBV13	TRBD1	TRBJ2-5	TGTGCCAGCAGCTTAGGATTTACAGGGGTTGAAGAGACCCAGTACTTC	CASSLGFTGVEETQYF
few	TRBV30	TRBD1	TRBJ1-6	TGTGCCTGGAGTGGGACAGGGGGTAATTCACCCCTCCACTTT	CAWSGTGGNSPLHF
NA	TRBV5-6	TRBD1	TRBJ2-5	TGTGCCAGCAGCTCAAGAAGGACAGGGAAACAAGAGACCCAGTACTTC	CASSSRRTGKQETQYF
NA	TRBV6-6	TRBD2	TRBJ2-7	TGTGCCAGCAGTTCCTGGACTAGCGGGGGGTACGAGCAGTACTTC	CASSSWTSGGYEQYF
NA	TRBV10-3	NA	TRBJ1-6	TGTGCCATCAGTGAGTCGATTTGGGATCAGGATTCACCCCTCCACTTT	CAISESIWDQDSPLHF
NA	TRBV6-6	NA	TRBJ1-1	TGTGCCAGCAGTTACTCCGGCAAGGGTGAAGCTTTCTTT	CASSYSGKGEAFF
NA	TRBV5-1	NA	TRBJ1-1	TGCGCCAGCAGCTTGGGTCAGGCAACTGAAGCTTTCTTT	CASSLGQATEAFF
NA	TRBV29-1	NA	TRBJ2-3	TGCAGCGTTGACTCGGGGCTCACAGATACGCAGTATTTT	CSVDSGLTDTQYF
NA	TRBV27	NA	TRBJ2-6	TGTGCCAGCAGTTTGTCTCCCGGACGGCTCTCTGGGGCCAACGTCCTGACTTTC	CASSLSPGRLSGANVLTF
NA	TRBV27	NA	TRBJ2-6	TGTGCCAGCAGTTTAATACTGGCCGGGGCCAACGTCCTGACTTTC	CASSLILAGANVLTF